The clone carrying this T cell receptor beta chain was picked up many times. Investigators prepared the TCR beta libraries by applying iRepertoire HTBI primers and Arm-PCR of CDR3 regions. MiXCR was run by TCRdb on the multiplex PCR reads, yielding one entry per CDR3 protein. Of roughly 400,000 distinct CDR3 sequences listed, roughly 15% are singletons. Time point meaning: newly diagnosed GD, antithyroid drugs for less than 3 months. Generation of the TCR library employed RNA extracted from PBMCs. Patient provenance is recorded as an endocrinology department in Xi'an, China. This sample is drawn from a study of regulatory T cells in long-lasting Graves disease. CDR1 DFQATT and CDR2 SNEGSKA come from the germline V gene (reference sequence). V dropped 4 bases and J dropped 4 bases, with 13 bases sitting between them. The CDR3 loop spans 13 amino acids. The same sample was also used in a study of T cells in Graves' hyperthyroidism and ophthalmopathy. As reported in that work: Newly diagnosed hyperthyroidism patients aged 18 to 65 years had disease lasting under 2 months.

This rearrangement joins TRBV20-1 to TRBJ2-5; D is unresolved. The source of this sequence is a woman under 30 with Graves disease. The material sequenced was peripheral blood mononuclear cells (PBMCs), taken at new diagnosis, from a patient treated with antithyroid drugs. The CDR3: CSANDWMGETQYF. In DNA, the CDR3 is TGCAGTGCTAACGACTGGATGGGAGAGACCCAGTACTTC.